Listed here is a single T cell receptor beta chain. The repertoire was sequenced with immunoSEQ multiplex PCR; TCRdb's copy has only in-frame clones and lacks some. In the table there are tens of thousands of clones, more than 75% of which are singletons. These data originate in a study of T cells after somatic rescue of genetic block. The V segment lost 7 bases and the J segment 8 bases; nucleotides outside the gene matches: 7. In germline, CDR1 is MNHNS, CDR2 SASEGT. The CDR3 spans 13 residues. The V gene is TRBV6-1, the J gene TRBJ1-4; 7 nucleotides line up with TRBD1. Sequencing used peripheral blood mononuclear cells (PBMCs). The sequence was collected from a man younger than 45. For the CDR3, the DNA is TGTGCCAGCACCATCCAGGGGGGAGAAAAACTGTTTTTT. It translates to CASTIQGGEKLFF.